A single sample is the source of the 19 T cell receptor beta chains below, sequenced in a study of blood T cell repertoires in COVID-19. Method: immunoSEQ multiplex PCR; TCRdb's copy keeps in-frame clones and lacks some. The sample has under 150,000 clones, about 81% seen once; the top ten hold roughly 2.2%. Sequenced input: PBMCs or T cells enriched from blood (not recorded which). The receptors were gathered from a man in his forties with acute COVID-19.

J is TRBJ2-7 and V is TRBV5-8; TRBD1 agrees at 7 bases. The germline V gene has CDR1 SGHTS and CDR2 YDEGEE. Unmatched junction bases numbered 16, after V lost 1 base and J lost 3 bases. This CDR3 is 18 amino acids long. The CDR3 bases are TGTGCCAGCAGCTTGACGACAGGGTATTTTAGTCGATTCTACGAGCAGTACTTC. This encodes CASSLTTGYFSRFYEQYF.

The chain carries TRBV2 and TRBJ1-6, with 7 bases that match TRBD1. Germline CDR1 and CDR2: SNHLY and FYNNEI. V lost 3 bases and J lost 9; bases outside the gene matches: 5. This CDR3 comprises 14 residues. The CDR3 DNA reads TGTGCCAGCAGTGATCAGGGGGTCGGTTCACCCCTCCACTTT. Its translation: CASSDQGVGSPLHF.

V is TRBV27 and J is TRBJ2-1; TRBD2 aligns across 8 bases. The length of the CDR3 is 17 residues. Germline CDR1 and CDR2: MNHEY and SMNVEV (reference sequence). Germline trimming cut 5 bases from V and 1 base from J; bases unmatched to any gene: 10. The CDR3 DNA sequence: TGTGCCAGCAGTCCTAGCGGGCGAACCACTTCCTACAATGAGCAGTTCTTC. It translates to CASSPSGRTTSYNEQFF.

This clone occurred once. The gene calls are TRBV7-6 and TRBJ1-2; D might be TRBD1 (6 bases). The germline V gene encodes CDR1 SGHVS and CDR2 FNYEAQ. The CDR3 has 15 residues. Trimming removed 1 base from V and 4 bases from J, with 13 bases in between. The CDR3 loop reads CASSLGRGAGYGYTF. The CDR3 DNA reads TGTGCCAGCAGCTTAGGTCGGGGGGCCGGCTATGGCTACACCTTC.

The chain combines TRBV14 with TRBJ1-1; D is uncertain. With 7 bases removed from V and 1 base from J, the gap between germline ends came to 13 bases. From germline, CDR1 is SGHDN and CDR2 FVKESK. The CDR3 contains 14 residues. CDR3 sequence reads: CASTLTNWNTEAFF. The CDR3, as DNA: TGTGCCAGCACCCTAACCAACTGGAACACTGAAGCTTTCTTT.

This clone was detected only once. The chain uses TRBV28 and TRBJ1-6; the D gene is possibly TRBD1 (6 bases). The CDR3 contains 16 residues. Trimming took off 3 bases at V and 8 bases at J, with 17 bases between the two ends. Germline V gene lookup returns CDR1 MDHEN and CDR2 SYDVKM. CDR3: CASSFGQSSPYSPLHF. In DNA form, the CDR3 reads TGTGCCAGCAGTTTTGGACAGTCATCCCCCTATTCACCCCTCCACTTT.

CDR3 sequence (DNA): TGTGCCAGCAGCGCACCCCAGGGACTTAACTATGGCTACACCTTC. Its protein is CASSAPQGLNYGYTF. This chain connects TRBV9 to TRBJ1-2; the D gene is possibly TRBD1 (5 bases). Germline CDR1 reads SGDLS; CDR2 reads YYNGEE. The germline V and J ends were trimmed by 3 bases and 1 base, with 13 bases remaining between them. The CDR3 is 15 residues long.

V gene TRBV12-3 or TRBV12-4 combines with J gene TRBJ1-1; D unclear. The CDR3 loop spans 12 amino acids. V dropped 6 bases and J dropped 9 bases, with 14 bases sitting between them. The DNA of the CDR3 is TGTGCCAGCAGCGGCGGAGCCACCAAAGCTTTCTTT. Protein sequence: CASSGGATKAFF.

The chain uses TRBV6-5 and TRBJ2-7, with a possible D match to TRBD1 (6 bases). This CDR3 is built from 13 residues. Germline CDR1 MNHEY, CDR2 SVGAGI. Trimming pared 5 bases from V and 10 bases from J, leaving 18 bases between. The CDR3 nucleotides are TGTGCCAGCAGTATTACCGACCTGGACAGACAGTACTTC. It translates to CASSITDLDRQYF.

V usage is TRBV5-1 and J usage is TRBJ2-3; the match to TRBD2 covers 7 bases. Per germline, CDR1 SGHRS and CDR2 YFSETQ. The CDR3 extends over 13 amino acids. Unmatched junction bases numbered 8, after V lost 6 bases and J lost 7 bases. CDR3 sequence reads: CASKRGELYTQYF. In nucleotides, the CDR3 is TGCGCCAGCAAGCGGGGCGAACTGTATACGCAGTATTTT. Together with reference TRBV5-1 and TRBJ2-3, the CDR3 gives the full variable domain: KAGVTQTPRYLIKTRGQQVTLSCSPISGHRSVSWYQQTPGQGLQFLFEYFSETQRNKGNFPGRFSGRQFSNSRSEMNVSTLELGDSALYLCASKRGELYTQYFGPGTRLTVL.

The V gene is TRBV5-6, the J gene TRBJ1-4; no reliable D call. Germline V lookup: CDR1 SGHDT, CDR2 YYEEEE. CDR3 length: 14 residues. Trimming removed 1 base at V and 0 bases at J, with 4 bases between. For the CDR3, the DNA is TGTGCCAGCAGCTTGTTCGCAACTAATGAAAAACTGTTTTTT. Its translation: CASSLFATNEKLFF.

The chain carries TRBV7-3 and TRBJ1-1; D possibly corresponds to TRBD1 (5 bases). In germline, CDR1 is SGHTA, CDR2 FQGTGA. Between the trimmed V and J ends, which lost 6 bases and 0 bases, there was a span of 8 bases. There are 13 residues in the CDR3. CDR3: CASRTDMNTEAFF. Here the CDR3 DNA reads TGTGCCAGCAGGACAGACATGAACACTGAAGCTTTCTTT. Together with reference TRBV7-3 and TRBJ1-1, the CDR3 gives the full variable domain: GAGVSQTPSNKVTEKGKYVELRCDPISGHTALYWYRQSLGQGPEFLIYFQGTGAADDSGLPNDRFFAVRPEGSVSTLKIQRTERGDSAVYLCASRTDMNTEAFFGQGTRLTVV.

This chain links TRBV5-1 with TRBJ1-1, with D perhaps matching TRBD1 (5 bases). The V end was cut by 0 bases, the J end by 6 bases, with 15 bases between. The CDR3 sequence is 15 residues long. From germline, CDR1 is SGHRS and CDR2 YFSETQ. DNA for the CDR3: TGCGCCAGCAGCTTGGCGTTGGGGGAGGGCCCTGAAGCTTTCTTT. Translated, it gives CASSLALGEGPEAFF.

This clone was found once. The gene calls are TRBV7-2 and TRBJ2-7; no definite D call. Germline V gives CDR1 SGHTA, CDR2 FQGNSA. The CDR3 totals 14 residues. Trimming pared 1 base from V and 5 bases from J, leaving 12 bases between. The CDR3 is CASSLGTPPNEQYF. CDR3 DNA: TGTGCCAGCAGCTTAGGAACTCCCCCCAACGAGCAGTACTTC. Complete variable domain (other parts from reference TRBV7-2 and TRBJ2-7): GAGVSQSPSNKVTEKGKDVELRCDPISGHTALYWYRQSLGQGLEFLIYFQGNSAPDKSGLPSDRFSAERTGGSVSTLTIQRTQQEDSAVYLCASSLGTPPNEQYFGPGTRLTVT.

The chain uses TRBV28 and TRBJ2-1; 12 bases match TRBD2. The CDR3 loop spans 16 amino acids. In germline, CDR1 is MDHEN, CDR2 SYDVKM. V gave up 3 bases and J gave up 7 bases; unmatched junction bases: 7. The CDR3 loop is CASSFRLAGERNEQFF. The CDR3 DNA is TGTGCCAGCAGTTTCAGACTAGCGGGGGAGCGGAATGAGCAGTTCTTC.

The CDR3 sequence is CASSADISYEQYF. The DNA for the CDR3 is TGTGCCAGCAGCGCCGACATTTCCTACGAGCAGTACTTC. The chain uses TRBV5-6 and TRBJ2-7; D is unclear. The CDR3 spans 13 residues. Germline V CDR1 and CDR2: SGHDT, YYEEEE. Trimming cost V 4 bases and J 1 base, with 9 bases left between them.

The chain is built from TRBV30 and TRBJ1-1, with 8 bases that match TRBD1. V shed 3 bases and J 4 bases; nucleotides not matched to a gene: 4. The CDR3 has 13 amino acids. Germline CDR1 reads GTSNPN; CDR2 reads SVGIG (reference sequence). CDR3 sequence: CAWSQTGVTEAFF. The DNA for the CDR3 is TGTGCCTGGAGCCAGACAGGGGTCACTGAAGCTTTCTTT.

The genes are TRBV2 and TRBJ1-2, with 7 bases matching TRBD1. The CDR3 spans 14 residues. After removal of 6 bases from V and 8 bases from J, the junction contained 12 bases not matched to a gene. Germline CDR1 SNHLY, CDR2 FYNNEI. The CDR3 reads CASREGSGQMGYTF. The CDR3 nucleotides read TGTGCCAGCAGAGAGGGCTCGGGACAGATGGGCTACACCTTC.

On this clone: At the DNA level, this CDR3 is encoded by other sequences in the same sample as well. The chain uses TRBV18 and TRBJ1-1; D possibly corresponds to TRBD1 (6 bases). There are 13 residues in the CDR3. Between the trimmed V and J ends, which lost 6 bases and 3 bases, there was a span of 11 bases. CDR1 KGHSH and CDR2 LQKENI come from the germline V gene. This chain's CDR3 is CASSGGRDTEAFF. The CDR3 DNA reads as TGTGCCAGCTCGGGGGGGCGGGACACTGAAGCTTTCTTT. Combining the CDR3 with reference TRBV18 and TRBJ1-1 gives the whole variable domain NAGVMQNPRHLVRRRGQEARLRCSPMKGHSHVYWYRQLPEEGLKFMVYLQKENIIDESGMPKERFSAEFPKEGPSILRIQQVVRGDSAAYFCASSGGRDTEAFFGQGTRLTVV.